The 3 T cell receptor beta chains given below trace back to one sample, sequenced in a study of cytomegalovirus exposure and HLA in healthy donors. With 60 Vbeta and 13 Jbeta primers, the PCR was carried out. Produced via immunoSEQ multiplex PCR; TCRdb's table is partial and in-frame only. This table lists around 27,000 clones. Sequencing input: PBMCs. These receptors were taken from a man in his thirties or forties in good health and CMV-seronegative.

In DNA form, the CDR3 reads TGCAGCGTGGCAGCACAGGTTGATACGCAGTATTTT. This sequence encodes CSVAAQVDTQYF. V gene TRBV29-1 combines with J gene TRBJ2-3; TRBD1 might be the D (5 bases). Trimming took off 6 bases at V and 6 bases at J, with 13 bases between the two ends. The germline CDR1 and CDR2 sequences are SQVTM and ANQGSEA. The CDR3 runs to 12 residues.

V is TRBV27 and J is TRBJ2-5; 10 bases agree with TRBD2. CDR1 and CDR2 from the germline V gene are MNHEY and SMNVEV (reference sequence). This CDR3 comprises 15 residues. V lost 3 bases and J lost 5; bases outside the gene matches: 6. CDR3 protein: CASSLGGTSVETQYF. In DNA form, the CDR3 reads TGTGCCAGCAGTTTGGGGGGGACTAGCGTCGAGACCCAGTACTTC.

The V gene is TRBV6-5, the J gene TRBJ2-7, with D possibly TRBD1 on 5 matching bases. Per germline, CDR1 MNHEY and CDR2 SVGAGI. CDR3 length: 15 residues. V dropped 2 bases and J dropped 0 bases, with 11 bases sitting between them. DNA for the CDR3: TGTGCCAGCAGTTACGATACGACAGACTCCTACGAGCAGTACTTC. This codes for CASSYDTTDSYEQYF.